This T cell receptor beta chain was sequenced during a study of blood T cells in healthy people across ages. Notes on this clonotype: Its antigen is unknown.

Overall study results and limits: Conclusively comparing naive with antigen-experienced cells was impossible with unsorted PBMCs. Among long-lived donors, naive CD4+ cells were more numerous and diversity higher than in aged donors.

Donors were healthy Caucasian individuals from Russia aged about 6 to 90. Roughly 10 milliliters of peripheral blood were drawn from each donor. In germline, CDR1 is SQVTM, CDR2 ANQGSEA. CDR3 length: 12 residues. Trimming left V 7 bases short and J 10 bases short, with 17 bases between. It was with a sample-barcoded 5' primer and a J-beta primer mix that a second PCR of about 6 to 12 cycles was run. Each CDR3 protein gets one entry after TCRdb re-called the 5' RACE reads with MiXCR. The table shows 1.2 million to 1.5 million distinct CDR3 sequences, with around 59% occurring only once. The V call is TRBV29-1, the J call TRBJ2-1; D remains ambiguous. The specimen was blood. This receptor was obtained from a man between 18 and 35 years old in good health. CDR3 in DNA: TGCAGCGCCCGAGTTGGAATTGGGGAGCAGTTCTTC. It translates to CSARVGIGEQFF.